The rows below give T cell receptor beta chains drawn from one sample of a study of beta chain features in type 1 diabetes. The method was immunoSEQ multiplex PCR; TCRdb's version includes in-frame clones alone and lacks a portion of them. The sample has about 930,000 clones; roughly 15% are singletons. The sample was naive CD4+ T cells from blood. These TCRs come from a woman younger than 35 in good health. CDR3s include the opening cysteine and the closing phenylalanine or tryptophan. D genes are given only for firm matches. Size is omitted from some rows. Given values are once, few, many or a class for expanded clones.

clone size | D gene | J gene | V gene | CDR3 DNA | CDR3 protein
few | NA | TRBJ2-3 | TRBV29-1 | TGCAGCGTTGAGGAGGGCGGGGATACGCAGTATTTT | CSVEEGGDTQYF
NA | NA | TRBJ2-5 | TRBV7-6 | TGTGCCAGCAGCTTCCCTTCCTACCAAGAGACCCAGTACTTC | CASSFPSYQETQYF
few | TRBD1 | TRBJ2-3 | TRBV28 | TGTGCCAGCAGTCCGGGACAGGGGGTTTCAGATACGCAGTATTTT | CASSPGQGVSDTQYF
few | NA | TRBJ2-1 | TRBV4-2 | TGTGCCAGCAGCCAAGAACAGTGGGAGGCCACGGACGGCAATGAGCAGTTCTTC | CASSQEQWEATDGNEQFF
few | NA | TRBJ2-2 | TRBV2 | TGTGCCAGCACCCCAGCCCAAGCGGGCGGGGAGCTGTTTTTT | CASTPAQAGGELFF
NA | TRBD1 | TRBJ2-2 | TRBV7-2 | TGTGCCAGCACCCGCCGGGACAGGGTAACCGGGGAGCTGTTTTTT | CASTRRDRVTGELFF
NA | NA | TRBJ1-5 | TRBV27 | TGTGCCAGCAGTCTCAAGCCGGGAGGGCCGAGCAATCAGCCCCAGCATTTT | CASSLKPGGPSNQPQHF
few | TRBD1 | TRBJ2-3 | TRBV7-9 | TGTGCCAGCAGCTTAGAAGCCGGGACAGGGGGTAGAAATACGCAGTATTTT | CASSLEAGTGGRNTQYF
few | NA | TRBJ2-5 | TRBV6-6 | TGTGCCATCAGTGAGTCCGAGACCCAGTACTTC | CAISESETQYF
few | TRBD1 | TRBJ1-1 | TRBV19 | TGTGCCAGCCGGGACAGGGGGCGGTTGCTGAACACTGAAGCTTTCTTT | CASRDRGRLLNTEAFF
few | NA | TRBJ2-2 | TRBV4-2 | TGTGCCAGCAGCCAAGATGGGAGACTCACCGGGGAGCTGTTTTTT | CASSQDGRLTGELFF
few | TRBD1 | TRBJ1-2 | TRBV7-3 | TGTGCCAGCAGTCCCGACCCAGGACAGGGGAATGGCTACACCTTC | CASSPDPGQGNGYTF
NA | NA | TRBJ2-5 | TRBV15 | TGTGCCACCAGCACCCGAACAGGGCCGGAGACCCAGTACTTC | CATSTRTGPETQYF
few | NA | TRBJ2-3 | TRBV5-4 | TGTGCCAGCAGCTTTCGGACAGATACGCAGTATTTT | CASSFRTDTQYF
NA | NA | TRBJ2-1 | TRBV18 | TGTGCCAGCTCACCACCATTTCCGGGAAGCAACAATGAGCAGTTCTTC | CASSPPFPGSNNEQFF
NA | TRBD2 | TRBJ2-3 | TRBV19 | TGTGCCAGTAGTATTTTGCTGACTAGCGGGAGGGCTCCTTATACGCAGTATTTT | CASSILLTSGRAPYTQYF
NA | NA | TRBJ1-2 | TRBV10-3 | TGTGCCATCAGTGAGCAGGCTTGGGGCTACACCTTC | CAISEQAWGYTF
few | TRBD2 | TRBJ2-4 | TRBV7-8 | TGTGCCAGCAGCTGGTCGGGGGGATGGGGCAAAAACATTCAGTACTTC | CASSWSGGWGKNIQYF
NA | NA | TRBJ2-1 | TRBV6-5 | TGTGCCAGCAGCTGGGGCTCGAGCAGTTCTGGGCAGTTCTTC | CASSWGSSSSGQFF
few | TRBD2 | TRBJ2-5 | TRBV7-9 | TGTGCCAGCAGCGCTAGCGGGCTAGAGACCCAGTACTTC | CASSASGLETQYF
NA | TRBD2 | TRBJ2-3 | TRBV4-3 | TGCGCCAGCAGCCAAGAACTAGCGGGAGTTGCAGATACGCAGTATTTT | CASSQELAGVADTQYF
NA | TRBD1 | TRBJ1-5 | TRBV29-1 | TGCAGCGTTTCAGGGGGCTCCGATCAGCCCCAGCATTTT | CSVSGGSDQPQHF
few | NA | TRBJ1-2 | TRBV29-1 | TGCAGCGTTGTCCGGACTGACCTATATGGCTACACCTTC | CSVVRTDLYGYTF
few | TRBD1 | TRBJ2-1 | TRBV18 | TGTGCCAGCTCACGGACAGGGGAGGAAAATGAGCAGTTCTTC | CASSRTGEENEQFF
NA | NA | TRBJ2-1 | TRBV7-2 | TGTGCCAGCAGCTTAGGGGGCAATCCCCCCCGGTTCTTC | CASSLGGNPPRFF
few | NA | TRBJ2-6 | TRBV25-1 | TGTGCCAGCCATCACTCTGGGGCCAACGTCCTGACTTTC | CASHHSGANVLTF
few | NA | TRBJ2-7 | TRBV7-9 | TGTGCCAGCAGCTTAGCTTCCGCTTACGAGCAGTACTTC | CASSLASAYEQYF
NA | NA | TRBJ2-7 | TRBV20-1 | TGCAGTGCCACGAGACGCGAGCAGTACTTC | CSATRREQYF
few | TRBD1 | TRBJ2-2 | TRBV19 | TGTGCCAGCGACAGGGTCGAAACCGGGGAGCTGTTTTTT | CASDRVETGELFF
few | TRBD1 | TRBJ2-1 | TRBV11-3 | TGTGCCAGCAGCCTTCAGGGGGATGAGCAGTTCTTC | CASSLQGDEQFF
few | NA | TRBJ2-7 | TRBV5-4 | TGTGCCAGCAGCTTTTATGGCGAGCAGTACTTC | CASSFYGEQYF
NA | TRBD2 | TRBJ2-1 | TRBV28 | TGTGCCAGCAGTTCCCGCAGGGGGGGACTAGCGGATAATGAGCAGTTCTTC | CASSSRRGGLADNEQFF
NA | NA | TRBJ2-1 | TRBV19 | TGTGCCAGTAGTATACGCGGAGTAGGGTACAATGAGCAGTTCTTC | CASSIRGVGYNEQFF
NA | TRBD1 | TRBJ2-1 | TRBV5-1 | TGCGCCAGCAAGGGGGCCAGCTCCTACAATGAGCAGTTCTTC | CASKGASSYNEQFF
few | NA | TRBJ2-1 | TRBV6-6 | TGTGCCAGCAGTTACTGGTCCTACAATGAGCAGTTCTTC | CASSYWSYNEQFF
NA | NA | TRBJ1-2 | TRBV7-2 | TGTGCCAGCAGCCCTTGGGGTGGAGGCTACACCTTC | CASSPWGGGYTF
NA | NA | TRBJ2-2 | TRBV7-9 | TGTGCCAGCAGCTACAGGGAGAGCAACGGGGAGCTGTTTTTT | CASSYRESNGELFF
NA | NA | TRBJ1-2 | TRBV7-2 | TGTGCCAGCAGCTTATCGGAGGTCAGTGGCTACACCTTC | CASSLSEVSGYTF
NA | NA | TRBJ1-4 | TRBV7-7 | TGTGCTAGCAGCAGGGCGTTAGGAGAAAAACTGTTTTTT | CASSRALGEKLFF
NA | NA | TRBJ2-7 | TRBV6-1 | TGTGCCAGCATTGGGAACTCCTACGAGCAGTACTTC | CASIGNSYEQYF
NA | TRBD1 | TRBJ2-3 | TRBV10-3 | TGTGCCATCAGTGAGTCGGGAAAAGCGACAGGGGGCACAGATACGCAGTATTTT | CAISESGKATGGTDTQYF
few | NA | TRBJ2-7 | TRBV19 | TGTGCCAGTAGCGAAGGGGGAGGGCTGCCCTACGAGCAGTACTTC | CASSEGGGLPYEQYF
NA | NA | TRBJ2-7 | TRBV29-1 | TGCAGCGTTGAGGGTGTTACAGGTGAATACGAGCAGTACTTC | CSVEGVTGEYEQYF
few | NA | TRBJ1-3 | TRBV16 | TGTGCCAGCAGCCAATCGGTAATCTCTGGAAACACCATATATTTT | CASSQSVISGNTIYF
few | NA | TRBJ1-4 | TRBV23-1 | TGCGCCAGCAGTCAAAGACAACCTAGTGAAAAACTGTTTTTT | CASSQRQPSEKLFF
NA | NA | TRBJ1-1 | TRBV2 | TGTGCCAGCACAGCAGGGGCTGAAGCTTTCTTT | CASTAGAEAFF
NA | NA | TRBJ1-1 | TRBV7-6 | TGTGCCAGCAGCATTTCTCCCAACACTGAAGCTTTCTTT | CASSISPNTEAFF
few | TRBD1 | TRBJ2-1 | TRBV18 | TGTGCCAGCTCACCCGGGACAGGGAAGGCCCATGAGCAGTTCTTC | CASSPGTGKAHEQFF
NA | NA | TRBJ2-2 | TRBV9 | TGTGCCAGCAGCGTAGCGGATGGCACCGGGGAGCTGTTTTTT | CASSVADGTGELFF
NA | TRBD2 | TRBJ2-1 | TRBV7-8 | TGTGCCAGCAGCTCAGTGGCTGGTCGGACTAGAAAGTTGGTGTACAATGAGCAGTTCTTC | CASSSVAGRTRKLVYNEQFF
NA | NA | TRBJ2-7 | TRBV7-2 | TGTGCCAGCAGCTTAGTAGGGATTGAGCAGTACTTC | CASSLVGIEQYF
few | NA | TRBJ2-1 | TRBV27 | TGTGCCAGCAGTTTATCGGTTCTAGCTCGATCCTACAATGAGCAGTTCTTC | CASSLSVLARSYNEQFF
NA | TRBD1 | TRBJ1-5 | TRBV18 | TGTGCCAGCTCACGGGGGACAGTTAGCAATCAGCCCCAGCATTTT | CASSRGTVSNQPQHF